This T cell receptor (beta chain) was sequenced during a study of CD8 T cells in Susac syndrome. Sequencing of TCR beta drew on CD8+ and CD4+ T cells from blood. Random hexamers were used to reverse transcribe the RNA input (about 0.45 to 1 ug). The CDR3 of TCR beta was amplified by immunoSEQ multiplex PCR across 54 Vbeta and 13 Jbeta. TCRdb ran MiXCR on the immunoSEQ multiplex PCR reads and lists one entry per CDR3 protein. Of 150,000 to 200,000 distinct CDR3 sequences in the sample, around 93% were seen once. Trimming cost V 5 bases and J 4 bases, with 11 bases left between them. Germline-derived CDR1 and CDR2 are LGHDT and YNNKEL (reference sequence). There are 13 residues in the CDR3.

Sequencing input: CD4+ T cells from PBMCs. This sequence was found in a human donor with multiple sclerosis. The chain couples TRBV3-1 to TRBJ1-1; tentatively, D is TRBD1 (6 bases). The CDR3 nucleotides read TGTGCCAGCAGCGTACAGGGAGTCACTGAAGCTTTCTTT. This codes for CASSVQGVTEAFF.